Presented here are 14 T cell receptor beta chains from one specimen sequenced in a study of T cell repertoires in cytomegalovirus infection. No cognate antigen is known for these TCRs. Each CDR3 protein is one row after TCRdb ran MiXCR on the reads. Found here are some 480,000 distinct CDR3 sequences, 33% of them singletons; the top ten hold 17%. Sequences were derived from cultured PBMCs, sampled from culture after CMV antigen stimulation. The receptor source for this set is a human donor in good health (CMV status not recorded). Some clones in this sample may be carry-over from other donors' samples.

This clonotype was counted a few times. At one end, the junction sequence differs from germline, possibly due to a read error. This chain links TRBV4-1 with TRBJ1-2, with 9 bases lining up with TRBD1. The CDR3 contains 13 residues. Germline values: CDR1 MGHRA, CDR2 YSYEKL. CDR3 in DNA: TGTGCCAGCAGCCCGGGACAGGGAGTCTTCTACACCTTC. Residues: CASSPGQGVFYTF.

The chain joins TRBV7-2 to TRBJ2-7; tentatively, D is TRBD1 (6 bases). Germline CDR1 is SGHTA and CDR2 is FQGNSA. The CDR3 has 16 residues. The germline V and J ends were trimmed by 4 bases and 0 bases, with 16 bases remaining between them. The CDR3 sequence: CASSWGPGSYSYEQYF. Written as DNA, the CDR3 is TGTGCCAGCAGCTGGGGGCCGGGCAGTTACTCCTACGAGCAGTACTTC.

A remark on this clonotype: A read error may explain this, as a much larger clone is one base away. V is TRBV7-2 and J is TRBJ2-3; no definite D call. This CDR3 comprises 11 residues. Trimming stripped 3 bases from V and 4 bases from J, with 2 bases between. Germline-derived CDR1 and CDR2 are SGHTA and FQGNSA. CDR3 nucleotide sequence: TGTGCCAGCAGCTTCCCAGATACGCAGTATTTT. It translates to CASSFPDTQYF.

The chain carries TRBV20-1 and TRBJ2-1; TRBD2 might be the D (6 bases). V lost 4 bases to trimming and J lost 8 bases, with 21 bases between them. The germline gives CDR1 DFQATT, CDR2 SNEGSKA (reference sequence). The CDR3 is made up of 15 amino acids. CDR3 sequence reads: CSATQLAGNFDEQFF. DNA for the CDR3: TGCAGTGCTACCCAACTAGCCGGGAATTTCGATGAGCAGTTCTTC.

The CDR3 reads CASSLAPKCEQFF. CDR3 nucleotide sequence: TGTGCCAGCAGCTTAGCCCCAAAGTGCGAGCAGTTCTTC. This chain connects TRBV7-6 to TRBJ2-1; no definite D call. Germline V CDR1 and CDR2: SGHVS, FNYEAQ. The CDR3 has 13 amino acids. V shed 0 bases and J shed 10 bases, with 10 bases lying between them.

The table lists this clonotype with a few counts. The rearrangement links TRBV7-2 to TRBJ2-1, with unresolved D. V was pared by 4 bases and J by 5 bases, with 21 bases between. CDR1 and CDR2 from the germline V gene are SGHTA and FQGNSA. This CDR3 contains 17 residues. CDR3 amino acids: CASSWKVLGILNNEQFF. The CDR3 DNA reads TGTGCCAGCAGCTGGAAGGTTTTGGGTATCCTAAACAATGAGCAGTTCTTC.

The chain employs TRBV20-1 and TRBJ2-5, with D perhaps TRBD2 (5 bases). Trimming stripped 0 bases from V and 0 bases from J, with 8 bases between. The germline V gene encodes CDR1 DFQATT and CDR2 SNEGSKA (reference sequence). CDR3 size: 14 residues. The DNA of the CDR3 is TGCAGTGCTAGAGATTCGGGGTACCAAGAGACCCAGTACTTC. It codes for CSARDSGYQETQYF.

This clonotype was counted between two and nine times. The rearrangement uses TRBV11-1 and TRBJ2-1; D is perhaps TRBD2 (6 bases). The CDR3 consists of 18 residues. Per the germline V gene, CDR1 is SGHAT and CDR2 is FQDESV (reference sequence). V lost 4 bases and J 0 bases, leaving 19 bases between the germline ends. The CDR3 nucleotides read TGTGCCAGCAGCTCCAGGGAGGCGGGCCGGAGCTCCTACAATGAGCAGTTCTTC. Protein: CASSSREAGRSSYNEQFF.

The genes are TRBV7-2 and TRBJ1-2, with TRBD1 matching over 7 bases. The CDR3 length is 16 residues. From germline, CDR1 is SGHTA and CDR2 FQGNSA. V was clipped by 5 bases and J by 5 bases; unmatched bases: 14. The chain's CDR3 is CASSVDRDGLSYGYTF. The DNA for the CDR3 is TGTGCCAGCAGCGTAGACAGGGACGGTTTGTCATATGGCTACACCTTC.

The chain recombines TRBV30 with TRBJ1-1; perhaps TRBD1 as D (6 bases). CDR1 GTSNPN and CDR2 SVGIG come from the germline V gene (reference sequence). This CDR3 has 13 amino acids. The germline V and J ends were trimmed by 0 bases and 7 bases, with 12 bases remaining between them. CDR3 bases: TGTGCCTGGAGTGTACGGGGGCGAGGTGAAGCTTTCTTT. Protein product: CAWSVRGRGEAFF. The variable domain in full, completed from reference TRBV30 and TRBJ1-1, reads SQTIHQWPATLVQPVGSPLSLECTVEGTSNPNLYWYRQAAGRGLQLLFYSVGIGQISSEVPQNLSASRPQDRQFILSSKKLLLSDSGFYLCAWSVRGRGEAFFGQGTRLTVV.

This clonotype was observed a few times. This chain uses TRBV7-2 with TRBJ2-5, with D unresolved. The CDR3 has 12 amino acids. V was cut by 5 bases and J by 5 bases, with 9 bases left in between. Germline V gene data show CDR1 as SGHTA and CDR2 as FQGNSA. The CDR3, as DNA: TGTGCCAGCAGCCCCCTCTATGAGACCCAGTACTTC. Its protein is CASSPLYETQYF.

V gene TRBV4-1 combines with J gene TRBJ1-5, with no clear D. Germline V gives CDR1 MGHRA, CDR2 YSYEKL. V was shortened by 0 bases and J by 7 bases, with 13 bases between the two germline ends. The CDR3 contains 15 residues. CDR3 nucleotide sequence: TGCGCCAGCAGCCAAGAGGCAGGAGGTGGGCAGCCCCAGCATTTT. Amino acids: CASSQEAGGGQPQHF.

This clonotype was detected a few times. The rearrangement links TRBV2 to TRBJ2-5; D is unresolved. Germline CDR1 and CDR2: SNHLY and FYNNEI. This CDR3 is built from 15 residues. Trimming took off 6 bases at V and 2 bases at J, with 16 bases between the two ends. For the CDR3, the DNA is TGTGCCAGCAGCGATGCCCGGGCCACTCAAGAGACCCAGTACTTC. It is translated as CASSDARATQETQYF.

The rearrangement uses TRBV19 and TRBJ1-2; possible D gene TRBD1, 5 bases. Trimming took off 7 bases at V and 7 bases at J, with 16 bases between the two ends. CDR3 size: 13 residues. CDR1 is LNHDA, CDR2 SQIVND, per germline (reference sequence). CDR3 DNA sequence: TGTGCCAGTAATGGTAGGGGACTCTCTGGCTACACCTTC. This encodes CASNGRGLSGYTF.